This T cell receptor beta chain comes out of a study of blood T cell repertoires in COVID-19. About the research overall: Sites in the United States, Italy and Spain provided acute and convalescent COVID-19 samples. The cDNA or gDNA used as material had been derived from T cells, B-cell-depleted T cells, or PBMCs.

This CDR3 is built from 14 residues. Germline V lookup: CDR1 SNHLY, CDR2 FYNNEI. Trimming took 10 bases from V and 8 from J; bases not matched to a gene: 11. Original processing notes: Amplification of reference gene primers provided the estimated nucleated cell counts. TCRdb's copy holds only in-frame clones and misses some; the assay was immunoSEQ multiplex PCR. The D gene and trimming were derived from the DNA, and the V and J assignments and clone size from that table. This sample carries approximately 160,000 clones, about 88% of them seen once, and the ten largest clones take 15% to 20%. The specimen sequenced was peripheral blood. The genes are TRBV2 and TRBJ1-6; 7 nucleotides line up with TRBD1. The sequence derives from a man aged 55 to 70 with active or convalescent COVID-19. This CDR3 reads CATAQGTRHSPLHF. CDR3 coding DNA: TGTGCCACAGCACAGGGGACTCGCCATTCACCCCTCCACTTT.